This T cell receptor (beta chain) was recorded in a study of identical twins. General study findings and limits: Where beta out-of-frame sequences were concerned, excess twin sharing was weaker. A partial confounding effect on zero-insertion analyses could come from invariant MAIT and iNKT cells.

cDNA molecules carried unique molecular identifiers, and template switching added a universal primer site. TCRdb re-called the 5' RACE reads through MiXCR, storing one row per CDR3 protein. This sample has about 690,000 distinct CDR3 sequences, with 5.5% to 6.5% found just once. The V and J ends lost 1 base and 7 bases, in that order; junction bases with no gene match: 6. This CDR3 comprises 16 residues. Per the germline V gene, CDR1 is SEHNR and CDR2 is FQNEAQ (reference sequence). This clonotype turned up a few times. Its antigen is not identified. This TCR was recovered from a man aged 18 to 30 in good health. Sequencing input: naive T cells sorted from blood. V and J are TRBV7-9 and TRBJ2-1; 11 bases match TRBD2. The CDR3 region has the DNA TGTGCCAGCAGCTTAGGGATAGCGGGAGGGATGAATGAGCAGTTCTTC. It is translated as CASSLGIAGGMNEQFF.